This T cell receptor (beta chain) appears in the sequencing data of a study of blood T cells in healthy people across ages. General study points: Significant beta diversity loss was already apparent by age approximately 40, declining roughly linearly.

V was trimmed by 5 bases and J by 1 base, leaving 17 bases between them. Per germline, CDR1 SGHTA and CDR2 FQGNSA. This CDR3 is built from 16 residues. Details on this clonotype: What it binds is unknown.

The second PCR ran about 6 to 12 cycles with a sample-barcoded 5' primer and J-beta primers. TCRdb passed the 5' RACE reads through MiXCR, listing each CDR3 protein once. This sample carries 1.8 million or so distinct CDR3 sequences, 30% to 40% of them seen once, and the ten largest clones take 20% to 25%. This receptor was obtained from a human donor in good health. The sequenced material came from blood. V usage is TRBV7-2 and J usage is TRBJ2-5; no clear D. Written as DNA, the CDR3 is TGTGCCAGCAGCACCCTTAAAGCGTTGGTCCAAGAGACCCAGTACTTC. Translation: CASSTLKALVQETQYF.